This T cell receptor (beta chain) was retrieved from a study of blood T cells in healthy people across ages. General study results and limits: Age showed a roughly linear inverse relationship with TCR beta diversity per million T cells.

A second about 6 to 12 cycle PCR used barcoded and J-beta primers. TCRdb independently ran MiXCR on the 5' RACE reads; one entry per CDR3 protein. This sample carries about 1.8 million distinct CDR3 sequences, around half of them seen once, and the ten largest clones take around 2.1%. This clonotype was detected many times. Antigen specificity is unknown. The people who gave samples were healthy Caucasians from Russia, aged about 6 to 95. They isolated at least 6 million PBMCs from each sample. Germline V gene sequence: CDR1 SGHAT, CDR2 FQDESV (reference sequence). Trimming shortened V by 0 bases and J by 7 bases, and 6 bases separated the two germline ends. The CDR3 is made up of 12 amino acids.

The gene calls are TRBV11-1 and TRBJ2-5; no clear D gene. Source material: blood. This TCR derives from a woman in her forties in good health. DNA for the CDR3: TGTGCCAGCAGCTTAGCGGCCGGGACCCAGTACTTC. This encodes CASSLAAGTQYF.